The 8 T cell receptor beta chains below come from one sample, sequenced in a study of blood T cell repertoires in COVID-19. Repertoires were generated with immunoSEQ multiplex PCR, while TCRdb's copy carries only in-frame clones and drops some. The data contain 200,000 to 250,000 clones, around four fifths of them seen just once; the ten biggest clones take up around 8%. Input material: peripheral blood. The receptors stem from a woman older than 75 with COVID-19, enrolled during active disease.

The chain is built from TRBV6-5 and TRBJ1-5; D unresolved. Germline CDR1 and CDR2: MNHEY and SVGAGI. V dropped 7 bases and J dropped 2 bases, with 15 bases sitting between them. The CDR3 consists of 15 residues. CDR3 in amino acids: CASTGSGPRNQPQHF. As DNA, the CDR3 is TGTGCCAGCACGGGGTCCGGGCCGCGCAATCAGCCCCAGCATTTT.

The chain joins TRBV4-3 to TRBJ1-5; D is unclear. CDR3 size: 13 residues. Between the trimmed V and J ends, which lost 0 bases and 5 bases, there was a span of 5 bases. CDR1 LGHNA and CDR2 YSLEER come from the germline V gene. This chain's CDR3 is CASSQDPDQPQHF. As DNA, the CDR3 is TGCGCCAGCAGCCAAGATCCCGATCAGCCCCAGCATTTT.

This chain joins TRBV19 and TRBJ2-7, with D perhaps TRBD2 (5 bases). Trimming took off 10 bases at V and 0 bases at J, with 13 bases between the two ends. The CDR3 runs to 13 residues. In germline, CDR1 is LNHDA, CDR2 SQIVND (reference sequence). CDR3 loop: CATSLSASYEQYF. The CDR3 DNA reads as TGTGCCACCTCACTTAGCGCCTCCTACGAGCAGTACTTC.

The J gene is TRBJ2-3, the V gene TRBV30; a possible D gene is TRBD2 (7 bases). The V gene lost 1 base and the J gene lost 4 bases, with 9 bases spanning the gap. The V gene's germline CDR1 is GTSNPN and CDR2 SVGIG (reference sequence). The CDR3 loop spans 13 amino acids. The CDR3 nucleotides are TGTGCCTGGAGTGGAGGGGGGGCAGATACGCAGTATTTT. Translated, it gives CAWSGGGADTQYF. The full variable domain, with the rest looked up from reference TRBV30 and TRBJ2-3, is SQTIHQWPATLVQPVGSPLSLECTVEGTSNPNLYWYRQAAGRGLQLLFYSVGIGQISSEVPQNLSASRPQDRQFILSSKKLLLSDSGFYLCAWSGGGADTQYFGPGTRLTVL.

The rearrangement links TRBV5-1 to TRBJ1-3, with D unresolved. The CDR3 covers 16 residues. With 4 bases removed from V and 0 bases from J, the gap between germline ends came to 14 bases. Germline V gene lookup returns CDR1 SGHRS and CDR2 YFSETQ. The CDR3, as DNA: TGCGCCAGCAGCCCTACGGAGGCCTACTCTGGAAACACCATATATTTT. Translation gives CASSPTEAYSGNTIYF.

V and J are TRBV5-1 and TRBJ2-7; 9 nucleotides agree with TRBD1. V shed 3 bases and J 3 bases; nucleotides not matched to a gene: 10. Per germline, CDR1 SGHRS and CDR2 YFSETQ. The CDR3 has 16 residues. CDR3 nucleotides: TGCGCCAGCAGCTCGGGACAGGGTTCGAAGAGCTACGAGCAGTACTTC. This codes for CASSSGQGSKSYEQYF.

The V gene is TRBV7-6, the J gene TRBJ1-3; D possibly corresponds to TRBD1 (5 bases). CDR3 length equals 16 residues. V lost 0 bases and J lost 0, with 9 bases in between. Germline assignment: CDR1 SGHVS and CDR2 FNYEAQ. CDR3 sequence: CASSLAPGFSGNTIYF. The CDR3 DNA is TGTGCCAGCAGCTTAGCTCCAGGGTTCTCTGGAAACACCATATATTTT.

V gene TRBV6-5 combines with J gene TRBJ2-7, with 7 bases identical to TRBD1. CDR1 is MNHEY, CDR2 SVGAGI, per germline. Losses at the gene ends were 6 bases for V and 1 base for J; bases not matched to a gene: 9. The CDR3 is 15 amino acids. CDR3 nucleotide sequence: TGTGCCAGCAGCGTCGACAGGGTATTGTCCTACGAGCAGTACTTC. It codes for CASSVDRVLSYEQYF.